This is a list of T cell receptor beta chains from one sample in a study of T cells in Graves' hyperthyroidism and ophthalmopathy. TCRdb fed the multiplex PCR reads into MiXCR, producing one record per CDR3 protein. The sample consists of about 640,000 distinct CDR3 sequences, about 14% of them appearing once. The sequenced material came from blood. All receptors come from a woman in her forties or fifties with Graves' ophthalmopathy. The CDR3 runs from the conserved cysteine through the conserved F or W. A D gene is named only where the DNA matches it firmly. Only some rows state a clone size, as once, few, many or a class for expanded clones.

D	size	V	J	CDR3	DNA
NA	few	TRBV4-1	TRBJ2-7	CASSQEAGAGYTYEQYF	TGCGCCAGCAGCCAAGAGGCGGGGGCAGGGTACACCTACGAGCAGTACTTC
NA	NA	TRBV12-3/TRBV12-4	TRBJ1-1	CASSFRGIPEAFF	TGTGCCAGCAGTTTTCGGGGGATCCCTGAAGCTTTCTTT
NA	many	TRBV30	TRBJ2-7	CAWSVNRGGEQYF	TGTGCCTGGAGTGTAAACAGGGGAGGCGAGCAGTACTTC
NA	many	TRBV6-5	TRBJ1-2	CASSYGGNLEYGYTF	TGTGCCAGCAGTTACGGCGGGAACCTTGAGTATGGCTACACCTTC
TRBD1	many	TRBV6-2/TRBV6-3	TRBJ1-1	CASTRSRTGGFFTEAFF	TGTGCCAGCACCCGTTCCCGGACAGGGGGCTTTTTCACTGAAGCTTTCTTT
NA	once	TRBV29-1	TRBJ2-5	CSVEEWAAGDGETQYF	TGCAGCGTTGAAGAGTGGGCCGCAGGGGACGGGGAGACCCAGTACTTC
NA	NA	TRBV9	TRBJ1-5	CASSVGAGEGQPQHF	TGTGCCAGCAGCGTAGGGGCGGGGGAAGGTCAGCCCCAGCATTTT
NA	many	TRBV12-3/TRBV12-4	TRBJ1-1	CASRPWNTEAFF	TGTGCCAGCAGACCCTGGAACACTGAAGCTTTCTTT
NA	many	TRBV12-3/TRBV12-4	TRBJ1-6	CASRLREGGNSPLHF	TGTGCCAGCAGATTAAGGGAAGGTGGTAATTCACCCCTCCACTTT
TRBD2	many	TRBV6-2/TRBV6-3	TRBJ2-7	CASRPLLLLAGSSYEQYF	TGTGCCAGCAGACCACTCCTTTTACTAGCGGGGAGCTCCTACGAGCAGTACTTC
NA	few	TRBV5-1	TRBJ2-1	CASSLGLRDGGGEQFF	TGCGCCAGCAGCTTGGGGCTCCGGGACGGCGGTGGGGAGCAGTTCTTC
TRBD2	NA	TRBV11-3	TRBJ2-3	CASSPSTSGASTQYF	TGTGCCAGCAGCCCCTCGACTAGCGGAGCGAGTACGCAGTATTTT
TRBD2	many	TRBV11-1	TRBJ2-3	CASSSTSGGLDTQYF	TGTGCCAGCAGCTCAACTAGCGGCGGGTTAGATACGCAGTATTTT
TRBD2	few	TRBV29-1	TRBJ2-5	CSAGLAGVGETQYF	TGCAGCGCTGGACTAGCGGGAGTCGGAGAGACCCAGTACTTC
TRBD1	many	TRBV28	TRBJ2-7	CAINRGHYEQYF	TGTGCCATCAACAGGGGTCACTACGAGCAGTACTTC
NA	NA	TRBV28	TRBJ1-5	CASTPFEQLSNQPQHF	TGTGCCAGCACCCCTTTTGAGCAGCTTAGCAATCAGCCCCAGCATTTT